One and the same sample provided the 17 T cell receptor beta chains below, sequenced in a study of blood T cells in healthy people across ages. Together with a sample-barcoded 5' primer, a J-beta primer mix was included in a second PCR lasting about 7 to 11 cycles. Via MiXCR, TCRdb re-called the 5' RACE reads, giving one row per CDR3 protein. The table records hundreds of thousands of distinct CDR3 sequences, around 31% of them present only once. The specimen sequenced was blood. The receptor set was obtained from a woman aged 80 or older in good health.

As concerns this clonotype: A read error may be the cause here, since a much bigger clone is one base away. The J gene is TRBJ2-7, the V gene TRBV5-4; 9 nucleotides line up with TRBD2. The J call may be mistaken, given a closer DNA end match to TRBJ2-5. Per germline, CDR1 SGHNT and CDR2 YYREEE (reference sequence). There are 16 residues in the CDR3. Here the CDR3 DNA reads TGTGCCAGCAGCCCCGGGGCTAGCGGGGTTCAAGAGACCCAGTACTTC. Translated, it gives CASSPGASGVQETQYF.

This CDR3 reads CASKGVGFGEKLFF. In DNA, the CDR3 is TGTGCCAGCAAAGGGGTGGGATTCGGTGAAAAACTGTTTTTT. The chain joins TRBV27 to TRBJ1-4, with TRBD1 as a possible D gene (5 bases). The CDR3 contains 14 residues. V lost 7 bases and J 7 bases, leaving 16 bases between the germline ends. CDR1 is MNHEY and CDR2 is SMNVEV in the germline V gene (reference sequence).

This clonotype was found many times. The rearrangement uses TRBV9 and TRBJ1-2; D is unresolved. Per the germline V gene, CDR1 is SGDLS and CDR2 is YYNGEE. The CDR3 is 13 residues long. The V gene lost 2 bases and the J gene lost 4 bases, with 9 bases spanning the gap. The DNA of the CDR3 is TGTGCCAGCAGCGTTACGGCAGTCTATGGCTACACCTTC. Translation gives CASSVTAVYGYTF.

The V gene is TRBV6-5, the J gene TRBJ1-1; D is uncertain. This CDR3 is 13 amino acids long. The ends were cut back, 7 bases at V and 4 bases at J, with 13 bases in the middle. Per germline, CDR1 MNHEY and CDR2 SVGAGI. The CDR3 DNA sequence: TGTGCCAGCATTAGAGATCCGGGCACTGAAGCTTTCTTT. Its translation: CASIRDPGTEAFF.

This clonotype was observed at least ten times. V and J are TRBV20-1 and TRBJ2-7, with 11 bases lining up with TRBD1. This CDR3 is 15 amino acids long. The V and J ends lost 0 bases and 4 bases, in that order; junction bases with no gene match: 5. CDR1 and CDR2 (germline): DFQATT, SNEGSKA (reference sequence). The CDR3, as DNA: TGCAGTGCTAGAGATCTTTGGGACAGGGGGTACGAGCAGTACTTC. It translates to CSARDLWDRGYEQYF.

For this clonotype: Given a much more abundant clone one base away, this may be a read error. The rearrangement links TRBV5-1 to TRBJ2-7, with TRBD2 identical over 8 bases. The CDR3 contains 15 residues. The V and J ends lost 2 bases and 7 bases, in that order; junction bases with no gene match: 11. CDR1 is SGHRS and CDR2 is YFSETQ in the germline V gene. The CDR3 region has the DNA TGCGCCAGCAGCTTTAGCGGGGACTTCGCGAATGAGCAGTACTTC. As protein: CASSFSGDFANEQYF.

This clonotype was found a few times. Possible read error: a much larger clone is one base away. This rearrangement joins TRBV9 to TRBJ2-5; a possible D gene is TRBD1 (5 bases). The CDR3 is made up of 14 amino acids. Trimming cost V 0 bases and J 11 bases, with 17 bases left between them. Germline values: CDR1 SGDLS, CDR2 YYNGEE. The CDR3 DNA is TGTGCCAGCAGCGTAGTAGCAGGGAACAATGAGCAGTACTTC. Translating it yields CASSVVAGNNEQYF.

This clonotype was recorded at least ten times. CDR3 nucleotides: TGTGCCAGCAGCTCTGGGGGCGGTAGAACAGATACGCAGTATTTT. Protein product: CASSSGGGRTDTQYF. The chain is built from TRBV2 and TRBJ2-3, with D perhaps TRBD1 (6 bases). The germline gives CDR1 SNHLY, CDR2 FYNNEI. The V end lost 6 bases, the J end lost 3 bases, and 16 bases lay between the germline ends. The CDR3 covers 15 residues. The full variable domain, with the rest looked up from reference TRBV2 and TRBJ2-3, is EPEVTQTPSHQVTQMGQEVILRCVPISNHLYFYWYRQILGQKVEFLVSFYNNEISEKSEIFDDQFSVERPDGSNFTLKIRSTKLEDSAMYFCASSSGGGRTDTQYFGPGTRLTVL.

The table lists this clonotype with many counts. This chain connects TRBV29-1 to TRBJ2-7; 9 positions match TRBD1. Per the germline V gene, CDR1 is SQVTM and CDR2 is ANQGSEA. This CDR3 region has 12 residues. V lost 6 bases to trimming and J lost 7 bases; unmatched junction nucleotides: 7. In DNA form, the CDR3 reads TGCAGCGTAGATACAGGGGGCAATGAGCAGTACTTC. Its protein is CSVDTGGNEQYF.

This clonotype occurred many times. The chain uses TRBV20-1 and TRBJ2-1; 11 bases line up with TRBD2. Germline assignment: CDR1 DFQATT and CDR2 SNEGSKA (reference sequence). The CDR3 has 15 residues. Trimming took 6 bases from V and 4 from J; bases not matched to a gene: 8. The chain's CDR3 is CSAHPGLAGYNEQFF. CDR3 bases: TGCAGTGCCCACCCCGGACTAGCGGGTTACAATGAGCAGTTCTTC.

The rearrangement links TRBV20-1 to TRBJ2-7, with 8 bases aligning to TRBD2. Germline lookup yields CDR1 DFQATT and CDR2 SNEGSKA (reference sequence). The V gene end was trimmed by 6 bases and the J gene end by 5 bases; junction bases not matched to a gene: 15. This CDR3 region has 15 residues. DNA for the CDR3: TGCAGTGCGCCAACCACCTACGGGAGGGCCCACGAGCAGTACTTC. This encodes CSAPTTYGRAHEQYF.

This clonotype was seen many times. The gene calls are TRBV24-1 and TRBJ2-5, with a tentative D call TRBD2 (5 bases). Looked up from germline, CDR1 is KGHDR and CDR2 is SFDVKD. The V gene lost 2 bases and the J gene lost 8 bases, with 11 bases spanning the gap. The CDR3 consists of 13 residues. CDR3 DNA sequence: TGTGCCACCAGTGATTGGAGGCTCTCCACCCAGTACTTC. Amino acids: CATSDWRLSTQYF.

A few counts support this clonotype. The rearrangement joins TRBV9 to TRBJ1-2; possibly TRBD1 for D (6 bases). The ends were cut back, 3 bases at V and 2 bases at J, with 11 bases in the middle. The length of the CDR3 is 14 residues. CDR1 and CDR2 from the germline V gene are SGDLS and YYNGEE. The CDR3 reads CASSEQGRNYGYTF. The CDR3 region has the DNA TGTGCCAGCAGCGAACAGGGAAGAAACTATGGCTACACCTTC. The whole variable domain, remainder taken from reference TRBV9 and TRBJ1-2, is DSGVTQTPKHLITATGQRVTLRCSPRSGDLSVYWYQQSLDQGLQFLIQYYNGEERAKGNILERFSAQQFPDLHSELNLSSLELGDSALYFCASSEQGRNYGYTFGSGTRLTVV.

In the case of this clonotype: This may arise from a read error, as a much more abundant clone is one base away. The chain joins TRBV20-1 to TRBJ2-5, with D perhaps TRBD1 or TRBD2 (5 bases each). This CDR3 has 12 amino acids. Germline values: CDR1 DFQATT, CDR2 SNEGSKA (reference sequence). The CDR3 region has the DNA TGCAGGGGGCTGGGGGACGGAGAGACCCAGTACTTC. Its translation is CRGLGDGETQYF.

Many counts were recorded for this clonotype. This chain links TRBV9 with TRBJ1-5; 12 bases fit TRBD1. CDR3 length equals 16 residues. Germline V lookup: CDR1 SGDLS, CDR2 YYNGEE. The J segment lost 5 bases and the V segment lost 4 bases, leaving 7 bases of the junction unmatched. The CDR3 DNA is TGTGCCAGCAGCCCCGGGACAGGGGGCTCTTATCAGCCCCAGCATTTT. Its protein product is CASSPGTGGSYQPQHF.

The V and J genes are TRBV3-1 and TRBJ1-6; D gene unclear. This CDR3 is built from 15 residues. V was shortened by 1 base and J by 7 bases, with 11 bases between the two germline ends. Germline V lookup: CDR1 LGHDT, CDR2 YNNKEL (reference sequence). CDR3 residues: CASSQGFSKNSPLHF. The CDR3 DNA is TGTGCCAGCAGCCAAGGATTTTCGAAAAATTCACCCCTCCACTTT. Together with reference TRBV3-1 and TRBJ1-6, the CDR3 gives the full variable domain: DTAVSQTPKYLVTQMGNDKSIKCEQNLGHDTMYWYKQDSKKFLKIMFSYNNKELIINETVPNRFSPKSPDKAHLNLHINSLELGDSAVYFCASSQGFSKNSPLHFGNGTRLTVT.

V and J are TRBV20-1 and TRBJ2-5, with 8 bases identical to TRBD2. CDR1 is DFQATT, CDR2 SNEGSKA, per germline (reference sequence). The CDR3 length is 15 residues. V shed 5 bases and J 1 base; nucleotides not matched to a gene: 9. CDR3 nucleotide sequence: TGCAGTGCTGACCGGGGGGGCGGCCCCCAAGAGACCCAGTACTTC. Protein: CSADRGGGPQETQYF.